Each of the 30 T cell receptor beta chains below was sequenced from the same sample in a study of response to subunit inactivated influenza vaccine. Each CDR3 protein is one row after TCRdb ran MiXCR on the RT-PCR reads. The sample gives approximately 700,000 distinct CDR3 sequences, more than 11% of which show up once; 6.5% to 8.5% is in the top ten. The material sequenced was PBMCs from blood, taken approximately 15 days before vaccination. These receptors were collected from a man aged 45 to 65 who received an inactivated influenza vaccine.

The chain recombines TRBV3-1 with TRBJ2-7; D remains ambiguous. V lost 4 bases and J lost 7, with 14 bases in between. This CDR3 region has 13 residues. The germline V gene has CDR1 LGHDT and CDR2 YNNKEL (reference sequence). CDR3 nucleotide sequence: TGTGCCAGCAGCCCCCCGAGCCTAAGGGAGCAGTACTTC. Its protein product is CASSPPSLREQYF.

The chain joins TRBV7-9 to TRBJ2-1; D possibly corresponds to TRBD1 (6 bases). Germline lookup yields CDR1 SEHNR and CDR2 FQNEAQ (reference sequence). V lost 5 bases, J lost 7 bases, and 12 bases lay in between. CDR3 length: 13 residues. For the CDR3, the DNA is TGTGCCAGCAGCGAAACAGGGATTAATGAGCAGTTCTTC. Its protein is CASSETGINEQFF.

The chain carries TRBV7-9 and TRBJ2-7; D may be TRBD1 (5 bases). CDR1 and CDR2 (germline): SEHNR, FQNEAQ (reference sequence). The CDR3 sequence is 14 residues long. Trimming left V 6 bases short and J 2 bases short, with 14 bases between. The CDR3 bases are TGTGCCAGCAGGTCTCAAGGGGAAACCTACGAGCAGTACTTC. It yields the protein CASRSQGETYEQYF. Supplemented by reference TRBV7-9 and TRBJ2-7, the full variable domain reads DTGVSQNPRHKITKRGQNVTFRCDPISEHNRLYWYRQTLGQGPEFLTYFQNEAQLEKSRLLSDRFSAERPKGSFSTLEIQRTEQGDSAMYLCASRSQGETYEQYFGPGTRLTVT.

This clonotype was seen many times. The chain couples TRBV5-1 to TRBJ2-3; D is unresolved. CDR3 length equals 14 residues. The V end lost 4 bases, the J end lost 0 bases, and 9 bases lay between the germline ends. CDR1 is SGHRS, CDR2 YFSETQ, per germline. The CDR3 region is CASSPGLSTDTQYF. The CDR3 DNA sequence: TGCGCCAGCAGCCCGGGCCTCAGCACAGATACGCAGTATTTT.

This clonotype was seen a few times. V and J are TRBV20-1 and TRBJ2-7; 7 bases match TRBD1. V was clipped by 5 bases and J by 3 bases; unmatched bases: 4. The germline CDR1 and CDR2 sequences are DFQATT and SNEGSKA (reference sequence). CDR3 size: 12 residues. CDR3 in amino acids: CSAHRDSYEQYF. The CDR3 coding sequence is TGCAGTGCTCACCGGGACAGCTACGAGCAGTACTTC.

This clonotype has a count of ten or more. This CDR3 is CASSPPPITDTQYF. DNA of the CDR3: TGTGCCAGCAGCCCCCCGCCTATCACAGATACGCAGTATTTT. J is TRBJ2-3 and V is TRBV7-2; D is undetermined. The CDR3 length is 14 residues. V dropped 5 bases and J dropped 2 bases, with 11 bases sitting between them. The V gene's germline CDR1 is SGHTA and CDR2 FQGNSA.

V usage is TRBV19 and J usage is TRBJ2-1; D gene ambiguous. CDR3 length equals 12 residues. Germline CDR1 LNHDA, CDR2 SQIVND (reference sequence). The V and J ends lost 0 bases and 6 bases respectively, with 3 bases between them. The CDR3 sequence is CASSIDTNEQFF. DNA of the CDR3: TGTGCCAGTAGTATAGATACCAATGAGCAGTTCTTC. The full variable domain, rest sourced from reference TRBV19 and TRBJ2-1, is DGGITQSPKYLFRKEGQNVTLSCEQNLNHDAMYWYRQDPGQGLRLIYYSQIVNDFQKGDIAEGYSVSREKKESFPLTVTSAQKNPTAFYLCASSIDTNEQFFGPGTRLTVL.

The sample holds many counts of this clonotype. The genes are TRBV5-5 and TRBJ1-5, with D perhaps matching TRBD1 (6 bases). Trimming shortened V by 3 bases and J by 1 base, and 11 bases separated the two germline ends. Germline CDR1 SGHKS, CDR2 YYEKEE (reference sequence). This CDR3 region has 15 residues. The CDR3, as DNA: TGTGCCAGCAGCTCTGAACAGGGCAGCAATCAGCCCCAGCATTTT. This gives the protein CASSSEQGSNQPQHF.

This clonotype was picked up many times. An end of the junction does not agree with germline; a read error may underlie this. The V gene is TRBV5-1, the J gene TRBJ2-2; D might be TRBD2 (6 bases). This CDR3 is built from 14 residues. Germline V lookup: CDR1 SGHRS, CDR2 YFSETQ. CDR3 nucleotides: TGTGCCAGCAGTCTAGCGAGGAACACCGGGGAGCTGTTTTTT. The encoded protein is CASSLARNTGELFF.

V is TRBV12-3 or TRBV12-4 and J is TRBJ1-2; maybe TRBD1 (6 bases). V was trimmed by 7 bases and J by 0 bases, leaving 12 bases between them. CDR3 length: 14 residues. The CDR3 DNA sequence: TGTGCCAGCATCCTAACAGGGTCTAACTATGGCTACACCTTC. This sequence encodes CASILTGSNYGYTF.

This clonotype has more than one count but fewer than ten. The chain links TRBV28 to TRBJ1-6; D perhaps matches TRBD1 (6 bases). There are 15 residues in the CDR3. V gave up 3 bases and J gave up 5 bases, with 11 bases separating them. The germline gives CDR1 MDHEN, CDR2 SYDVKM. Here the CDR3 reads CASSFTGPDNSPLHF. In nucleotides, the CDR3 is TGTGCCAGCAGTTTTACAGGGCCAGATAATTCACCCCTCCACTTT.

This sequence joins TRBV27 and TRBJ1-5, with a tentative D call TRBD1 (6 bases). This CDR3 region has 14 residues. Germline CDR1 is MNHEY and CDR2 is SMNVEV (reference sequence). V lost 5 bases, J lost 5 bases, and 13 bases lay in between. DNA for the CDR3: TGTGCCAGCAGTCCCAACAGGGTTGATCAGCCCCAGCATTTT. Amino acid sequence: CASSPNRVDQPQHF.

The V and J genes are TRBV11-1 and TRBJ2-3; 7 bases map to TRBD1. V lost 5 bases, J lost 3 bases, and 5 bases stayed unmatched. Germline loops: CDR1 SGHAT, CDR2 FQDESV (reference sequence). This CDR3 has 14 residues. The CDR3 region has the DNA TGTGCCAGCAGCATGCACAGGGGAACAGATACGCAGTATTTT. It codes for CASSMHRGTDTQYF.

This clonotype occurred once. Just one base apart from a much larger clone, this may be a read error. No conserved phenylalanine or tryptophan ends this CDR3, so it is likely a read error. V usage is TRBV4-3 and J usage is TRBJ2-1; TRBD2 is a possible D gene (5 bases). Trimming took off 0 bases at V and 4 bases at J, with 16 bases between the two ends. Germline V CDR1 and CDR2: LGHNA, YSLEER. The length of the CDR3 is 17 residues. The CDR3 region is CASSQDKFEGEYNEQFI. In DNA, the CDR3 is TGCGCCAGCAGCCAAGATAAATTCGAGGGAGAGTACAATGAGCAGTTCATC.

This clonotype was picked up many times. The CDR3 reads CASSLTYGGEQYF. CDR3 in DNA: TGTGCCAGCAGCTTAACTTACGGGGGGGAGCAGTACTTC. The chain recombines TRBV7-2 with TRBJ2-7, with 7 bases matching TRBD2. CDR3 length equals 13 residues. The germline V gene encodes CDR1 SGHTA and CDR2 FQGNSA. With V trimmed by 2 bases and J by 7 bases, 5 bases remained unmatched. Full variable domain (outside the CDR3, taken from reference TRBV7-2 and TRBJ2-7): GAGVSQSPSNKVTEKGKDVELRCDPISGHTALYWYRQSLGQGLEFLIYFQGNSAPDKSGLPSDRFSAERTGGSVSTLTIQRTQQEDSAVYLCASSLTYGGEQYFGPGTRLTVT.

There are a few counts of this clonotype. This chain uses TRBV10-3 with TRBJ2-2, with 11 positions matching TRBD1. Germline V gene lookup returns CDR1 ENHRY and CDR2 SYGVKD. The ends lost 6 bases at V and 5 bases at J; junction bases unmatched: 5. This CDR3 has 15 amino acids. The chain's CDR3 is CAISPGTGGTGELFF. In DNA, the CDR3 is TGTGCCATCAGCCCCGGGACAGGGGGGACCGGGGAGCTGTTTTTT.

This clonotype has only a few counts. The chain has TRBV18 and TRBJ2-7, with D possibly being TRBD2 (5 bases). Trimming pared 1 base from V and 7 bases from J, leaving 17 bases between. Germline loops: CDR1 KGHSH, CDR2 LQKENI. The CDR3 has 15 amino acids. In nucleotides, the CDR3 is TGTGCCAGCTCACCACGCGGGCAAGCGAACGCAGAGCAGTACTTC. This gives the protein CASSPRGQANAEQYF.

The table lists this clonotype with many counts. The chain is built from TRBV7-9 and TRBJ1-2, with 7 bases fitting TRBD1. Germline V gene lookup returns CDR1 SEHNR and CDR2 FQNEAQ (reference sequence). The CDR3 consists of 13 residues. The ends lost 6 bases at V and 4 bases at J; junction bases unmatched: 5. The CDR3 nucleotides are TGTGCCAGCAGATCAGGGGGTAGCTATGGCTACACCTTC. This sequence encodes CASRSGGSYGYTF.

This clonotype was seen ten or more times. This chain joins TRBV4-2 and TRBJ2-2; TRBD2 matches at 11 bases. Germline-derived CDR1 and CDR2 are LGHNA and YNFKEQ. V shed 2 bases, J shed 4 bases, and the junction held 3 bases outside the gene matches. The CDR3 runs to 16 residues. DNA of the CDR3: TGTGCCAGCAGCCAAACTAGCGGGGGCATCACCGGGGAGCTGTTTTTT. Its translation: CASSQTSGGITGELFF.

This clonotype appeared a few times. J is TRBJ2-4 and V is TRBV6-1, with a weak D call TRBD1 (6 bases). The germline CDR1 and CDR2 sequences are MNHNS and SASEGT. Trimming pared 6 bases from V and 7 bases from J, leaving 13 bases between. The CDR3 has 13 amino acids. The CDR3 nucleotides are TGTGCCAGCAGACCTACAGGGACGAACATTCAGTACTTC. This encodes CASRPTGTNIQYF.

This clonotype was recorded a few times. V and J are TRBV5-1 and TRBJ1-1, with 7 positions matching TRBD1. This CDR3 is 13 amino acids long. Germline V gene data show CDR1 as SGHRS and CDR2 as YFSETQ. Unmatched junction bases numbered 12, after V lost 4 bases and J lost 12 bases. DNA of the CDR3: TGCGCCAGCAGCCAGGGGGGGGCCCCTCACCCTTTCTTT. This sequence encodes CASSQGGAPHPFF.

This clonotype was seen a handful of times. The chain recombines TRBV28 with TRBJ1-6; maybe TRBD1 (5 bases). V was trimmed by 5 bases and J by 7 bases, leaving 21 bases between them. The CDR3 has 17 residues. Germline loops: CDR1 MDHEN, CDR2 SYDVKM. The CDR3 protein is CASSAMRGRAGNSPLHF. CDR3 nucleotide sequence: TGTGCCAGCAGTGCCATGAGGGGCAGGGCCGGGAATTCACCCCTCCACTTT.

The chain links TRBV10-2 to TRBJ2-3, with TRBD2 matching 8 bases. V lost 3 bases, J lost 0 bases, and 5 bases stayed unmatched. Per the germline V gene, CDR1 is WSHSY and CDR2 is SAAADI. This CDR3 region has 16 residues. The CDR3 nucleotides read TGCGCCAGCAGTGATAGGCGGGGGGAAAGCACAGATACGCAGTATTTT. Its translation is CASSDRRGESTDTQYF.

This chain uses TRBV6-2 or TRBV6-3 with TRBJ2-7; 8 nucleotides match TRBD1. CDR1 is MNHEY and CDR2 is SVGEGT in the germline V gene. V lost 7 bases and J lost 0; bases outside the gene matches: 11. The CDR3 runs 16 residues. DNA for the CDR3: TGTGCCAGCACAGCTCGACAGGGGTCTTTCTCCTACGAGCAGTACTTC. Translation: CASTARQGSFSYEQYF.

This clonotype was seen more than once but under ten times. J is TRBJ2-3 and V is TRBV5-1; 7 bases line up with TRBD1. Germline CDR1 SGHRS, CDR2 YFSETQ. The CDR3 loop spans 16 amino acids. The V segment lost 7 bases and the J segment 3 bases; nucleotides outside the gene matches: 14. The CDR3, as DNA: TGCGCCAGCGCCAAAGGGGGCGGCAGGGCGACAGATACGCAGTATTTT. The encoded protein is CASAKGGGRATDTQYF.

In nucleotides, the CDR3 is TGTGCCAGCAGTGAAGCGTTACATGGGGAGACCCAGTACTTC. It specifies CASSEALHGETQYF. J is TRBJ2-5 and V is TRBV6-1, with D uncertain. The CDR3 spans 14 residues. V lost 0 bases, J lost 5 bases, and 10 bases lay in between. The germline gives CDR1 MNHNS, CDR2 SASEGT.

About this clonotype itself: One junction end disagrees with the germline gene, perhaps due to a read error. This chain joins TRBV20-1 and TRBJ2-3, with 7 bases aligning to TRBD2. The CDR3 contains 16 residues. Germline-derived CDR1 and CDR2 are DFQATT and SNEGSKA (reference sequence). CDR3: CCAREGLAASTDTQYF. In DNA form, the CDR3 reads TGCTGTGCTAGAGAGGGGCTAGCGGCATCCACAGATACGCAGTATTTT.

This clonotype has only a few counts. The chain is built from TRBV15 and TRBJ2-1; D might be TRBD1 (6 bases). The V gene lost 2 bases and the J gene lost 4 bases, with 9 bases spanning the gap. Germline assignment: CDR1 LNHNV and CDR2 YYDKDF (reference sequence). The length of the CDR3 is 14 residues. The CDR3 DNA is TGTGCCACCAGCAGAACTACAGGGTACAATGAGCAGTTCTTC. Translated: CATSRTTGYNEQFF.

The rearrangement uses TRBV20-1 and TRBJ2-7; a possible D gene is TRBD1 (6 bases). The CDR3 spans 11 residues. V shed 3 bases and J shed 7 bases, with 10 bases lying between them. Germline lookup yields CDR1 DFQATT and CDR2 SNEGSKA (reference sequence). The CDR3 region is CSARKDREQYF. The CDR3 bases are TGCAGTGCTAGGAAAGACAGGGAGCAGTACTTC.

This chain links TRBV6-5 with TRBJ2-6; no clear D gene. V was shortened by 2 bases and J by 4 bases, with 9 bases between the two germline ends. The germline V gene has CDR1 MNHEY and CDR2 SVGAGI. The length of the CDR3 is 15 residues. CDR3 bases: TGTGCCAGCAGTTACCGTCGAGCCGGGGCCAACGTCCTGACTTTC. Amino acids: CASSYRRAGANVLTF.